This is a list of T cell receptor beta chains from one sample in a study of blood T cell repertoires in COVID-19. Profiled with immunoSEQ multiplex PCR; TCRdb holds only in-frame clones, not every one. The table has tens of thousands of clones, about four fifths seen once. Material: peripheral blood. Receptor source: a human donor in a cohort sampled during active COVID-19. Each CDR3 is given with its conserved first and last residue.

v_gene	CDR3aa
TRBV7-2	CASSSRPPGQYNSPLHF
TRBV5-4	CASGPGGAGNQETQYF
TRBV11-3	CASSLRGYEQYF
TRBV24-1	CATSDPRTVPETQYF
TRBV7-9	CASSPDRGSGEEYF
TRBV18	CASSPGTGANTEAFF
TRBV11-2	CASSLIWRETQYF
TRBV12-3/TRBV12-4	CASSLARNYGYTF
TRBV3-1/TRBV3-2	CASSPKKTGYGNTEAFF
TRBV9	CASSKGPGQAVIREKLFF
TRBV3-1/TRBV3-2	CASSRPGRGPSYTF
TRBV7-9	CASSYRDRETQYF
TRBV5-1	CASSPGQPATNEKLFF
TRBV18	CASSPPGEETQYF
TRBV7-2	CASSFIAGVTYEQYF
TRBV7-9	CASSLMDFGTEAFF
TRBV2	CASKGTGAIAGYTF
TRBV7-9	CASGGGSDTEAFF
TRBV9	CASSGGTGVPTETQYF
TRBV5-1	CASSLVGDNSPLHF
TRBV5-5	CASSFKQGMSEKLFF
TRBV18	CASSPYSRTGAF
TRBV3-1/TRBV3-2	CASSPWRGLTTYEQYF
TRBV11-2	CASSLEFSEAFF
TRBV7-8	CASSRLAVTDTQYF
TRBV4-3	CASSQDLRSTEAFF
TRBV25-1	CASSPGGPWAEAFF
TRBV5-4	CASSGQRRNTEAFF
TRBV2	CASSAGQVLPGELFF
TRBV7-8	CASSLVASGDEQYF
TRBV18	CASSPRRGTYGYTF
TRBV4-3	CASSQEVQGTISYEQYF
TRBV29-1	CSVEVSQGYEQYF